The T cell receptor beta chain described here comes from a study of T cell changes during pregnancy in multiple sclerosis. CDR1 MNHNS and CDR2 SASEGT come from the germline V gene. This CDR3 region has 14 residues. The V and J ends lost 3 bases and 0 bases respectively, with 5 bases between them. Here immunoSEQ multiplex PCR was the method, and the copy in TCRdb shows in-frame clones only, minus some. The sample includes tens of thousands of clones, about 89% of them seen just once. This sequence originates from a female donor in good health, enrolled as a control in a pregnancy study. The V gene is TRBV6-1, the J gene TRBJ1-4; a weak D match, TRBD1 (5 bases). The sample consisted of peripheral blood, taken in the first trimester of pregnancy. In nucleotides, the CDR3 is TGTGCCAGCAGTGACAGGGCAACTAATGAAAAACTGTTTTTT. As protein: CASSDRATNEKLFF.